This T cell receptor beta chain appears in the sequencing data of a study of blood T cell repertoires in COVID-19. Study-level background: T cells, B-cell-depleted T cells, or PBMCs provided the cDNA or gDNA that served as material.

In the original processing: Reference gene primer amplification gave estimated nucleated cell counts. Clones were read by immunoSEQ multiplex PCR, and TCRdb kept only the in-frame ones, dropping some. V, J and clone size were drawn from that table, and D and trimming were deduced from the DNA. The sample holds tens of thousands of clones; 70% to 90% are singletons and the top ten take 5%. This clone was recorded a few times. CDR3 size: 13 residues. Trimming took off 5 bases at V and 12 bases at J, with 16 bases between the two ends. Germline V CDR1 and CDR2: MNHEY, SMNVEV (reference sequence). The receptor's source is a man aged 35 to 55 with active COVID-19. V gene TRBV27 combines with J gene TRBJ2-2, with a tentative D call TRBD2 (5 bases). The sequenced sample was peripheral blood. The DNA for the CDR3 is TGTGCCAGCAGTATACTCGACGGAGGCAAGCTGTTTTTT. This gives the protein CASSILDGGKLFF.